This TCR beta chain derives from a study of CXCR3-negative and CXCR3-positive naive CD8 T cells. Concerning this clonotype: Its antigen is not known.

General observations from the study: Naive cells positive for CXCR3 carried more hydrophobic TRB CDR3s than CXCR3-negative ones.

TRB cDNA libraries were made by UMI-labeled 5' RACE. TCRdb reprocessed the 5' RACE reads and keeps a single row for each CDR3 protein, giving no DNA. Its listing shows 55,000 to 65,000 distinct CDR3 sequences. Looked up from germline, CDR1 is ENHRY and CDR2 is SYGVKD. This CDR3 is built from 15 residues. Sequenced input: naive CXCR3+ CD8+ T cells from blood. The subset: CD45RO-CCR7+CD27+CD95- naive CD8+ T cells expressing CXCR3 (TNR3+). The receptor was derived from a human donor in good health. Some clones in this sample may be carry-over from other donors' samples. The chain is built from TRBV10-3 and TRBJ1-1; the TCRdb D gene call, TRBD1, has no DNA to confirm it. This CDR3 reads CAISEGPGVNTEAFF.